A selection of T cell receptor beta chains follows, all from one sample in a study of CD8+CD57+ T cells in acquired aplastic anemia. A single record per CDR3 protein comes from TCRdb applying MiXCR to the reads. The data contain about 130,000 distinct CDR3 sequences, roughly two fifths of them seen just once; the ten biggest clones take up 7.5% to 9.5%. The sample consisted of sorted CD4+, CD8+, or CD8+CD57+ T cells (not recorded which) from PBMCs. Receptors were obtained from a human donor in good health, serving as a control. The CDR3 runs from the conserved cysteine through the conserved F or W.

J gene | V gene | CDR3 protein
TRBJ2-1 | TRBV6-1 | CASSPSAGGGNEQFF
TRBJ1-2 | TRBV10-3 | CAISGQGVFPF
TRBJ1-5 | TRBV7-2 | CASSLRVQPQHF
TRBJ1-1 | TRBV11-3 | CASSIGQNMNTEAFF
TRBJ2-7 | TRBV15 | CATSRDRGGVGYF
TRBJ1-1 | TRBV18 | CASSARQAVNTVAFF
TRBJ2-2 | TRBV2 | CAWSGTGWYTGELFF
TRBJ1-6 | TRBV7-9 | CASSLAPFRLQGYNSPLHF
TRBJ2-1 | TRBV5-8 | CASSSSGLAGAYNEQFF
TRBJ1-6 | TRBV19 | CASRQGALTSPLHF
TRBJ2-7 | TRBV4-1 | CASSQDRGYEQYF
TRBJ1-4 | TRBV7-9 | CASSLDRGINEKLFF
TRBJ2-1 | TRBV25-1 | CASSAGRGQMRNEQFF
TRBJ1-4 | TRBV5-1 | CASSSQGATTNEKLFF
TRBJ2-7 | TRBV25-1 | CASRRWGPTYEQYF
TRBJ2-1 | TRBV5-1 | CASSLSGRGIYNEQFF
TRBJ2-1 | TRBV30 | CAWSPLAGEQFF
TRBJ2-7 | TRBV10-2 | CASSVPPYEQYF
TRBJ2-1 | TRBV7-9 | CASTLLNEQFF
TRBJ1-5 | TRBV20-1 | CSATSAGNQPQHF
TRBJ2-3 | TRBV2 | CAGAPSYNEQYF
TRBJ1-2 | TRBV7-2 | CASSSGLLQGYGYTF
TRBJ2-2 | TRBV20-1 | CSARAWRGSNTGELFF
TRBJ2-3 | TRBV20-1 | CSANTGSDTQYF
TRBJ2-1 | TRBV20-1 | CSASSGASGSYSEQLF
TRBJ2-3 | TRBV20-1 | CSALRDLSTDTQYF
TRBJ1-2 | TRBV7-8 | CASTFDARGYTF
TRBJ2-6 | TRBV20-1 | CSARDEGTGANVLTF
TRBJ2-6 | TRBV4-1 | CASSHTRDGQSGANVLTF
TRBJ1-1 | TRBV10-3 | CAIKNTGGGSGTEAFF
TRBJ1-2 | TRBV9 | CASSVGTGDYGYTF
TRBJ1-3 | TRBV28 | CASSFGHSSGNTIYF
TRBJ2-5 | TRBV15 | CATSRDGLGIPETQYF